These 9 T cell receptor beta chains were sequenced from one sample in a study of PD-1 blockade in classical Hodgkin lymphoma. All the patients suffered relapse after autologous stem cell transplantation, and brentuximab vedotin exposure differed. This table comes from immunoSEQ multiplex PCR, and its TCRdb copy is limited to in-frame clones, with some not included. Seen here are several thousand clones, 75% to 85% observed once, and the top ten hold more than 45%. Sample: peripheral blood mononuclear cells (PBMCs), taken before the second cycle of nivolumab. The receptors shown here come from a human donor with classical Hodgkin lymphoma.

This chain links TRBV11-3 with TRBJ2-7, with D tentatively TRBD1 (5 bases). V lost 11 bases and J lost 0, with 14 bases in between. Germline CDR1 and CDR2: SGHNT and YENEEA. This CDR3 contains 13 residues. DNA of the CDR3: TGTGCCTCCAGTTACGACAGCTCCTACGAGCAGTACTTC. Its translation: CASSYDSSYEQYF. Together with reference TRBV11-3 and TRBJ2-7, the CDR3 gives the full variable domain: EAGVVQSPRYKIIEKKQPVAFWCNPISGHNTLYWYLQNLGQGPELLIRYENEEAVDDSQLPKDRFSAERLKGVDSTLKIQPAELGDSAVYLCASSYDSSYEQYFGPGTRLTVT.

The V call is TRBV27, the J call TRBJ2-7; D may be TRBD1 or TRBD2 (5 bases each). CDR1 and CDR2 from the germline V gene are MNHEY and SMNVEV (reference sequence). V was pared by 6 bases and J by 6 bases, with 12 bases between. CDR3 length: 12 amino acids. CDR3 region: CASSRPGGEQYF. CDR3 nucleotide sequence: TGTGCCAGCAGCCGCCCTGGGGGCGAGCAGTACTTC.

The chain couples TRBV15 to TRBJ1-6; no clear D gene. Germline CDR1 and CDR2: LNHNV and YYDKDF (reference sequence). This CDR3 is built from 12 residues. The V gene lost 5 bases and the J gene lost 7 bases, with 6 bases spanning the gap. The CDR3 nucleotides read TGTGCCACCAGCGCCGAAAATTCACCCCTCCACTTT. Translating it yields CATSAENSPLHF.

The gene calls are TRBV5-1 and TRBJ2-6, with D possibly TRBD1 on 5 matching bases. The germline V gene has CDR1 SGHRS and CDR2 YFSETQ. V was cut by 4 bases and J by 3 bases, with 8 bases left in between. This CDR3 has 14 amino acids. CDR3 protein: CASSGAGGANVLTF. CDR3 DNA: TGCGCCAGCAGCGGGGCCGGTGGGGCCAACGTCCTGACTTTC.

The chain combines TRBV28 with TRBJ2-4; the D gene is possibly TRBD1 (5 bases). From germline, CDR1 is MDHEN and CDR2 SYDVKM. The CDR3 is 16 amino acids. Trimming took off 1 base at V and 3 bases at J, with 13 bases between the two ends. Here the CDR3 reads CASSLYHPRVKNIQYF. The CDR3 bases are TGTGCCAGCAGTTTATATCACCCCAGGGTCAAAAACATTCAGTACTTC.

In this sample, this clone turned up a few times. The V gene is TRBV11-1, the J gene TRBJ1-1; no clear D. Germline loops: CDR1 SGHAT, CDR2 FQDESV (reference sequence). The CDR3 consists of 16 residues. V was cut by 5 bases and J by 1 base, with 17 bases left in between. Here the CDR3 DNA reads TGTGCCAGCAGCCTAGGGCACAGCTTAAAGAACACTGAAGCTTTCTTT. It specifies CASSLGHSLKNTEAFF.

Only one count was recorded for this clone. The chain has TRBV4-2 and TRBJ1-1; 8 bases match TRBD1. CDR1 is LGHNA and CDR2 is YNFKEQ in the germline V gene. The V gene end was trimmed by 5 bases and the J gene end by 6 bases; junction bases not matched to a gene: 5. This CDR3 region has 13 residues. CDR3 amino acids: CASSSDRGAEAFF. CDR3 bases: TGTGCCAGCAGCTCTGACAGGGGCGCTGAAGCTTTCTTT.

The chain is built from TRBV9 and TRBJ1-2; the D gene is possibly TRBD1 (5 bases). V was clipped by 4 bases and J by 8 bases, with 15 bases between them. CDR1 is SGDLS, CDR2 YYNGEE, per germline. The CDR3 is 13 amino acids. The CDR3 region has the DNA TGTGCCAGCAGCCTCAATCAGGGTATGGGCTACACCTTC. Residues: CASSLNQGMGYTF. The full variable domain, with the rest looked up from reference TRBV9 and TRBJ1-2, is DSGVTQTPKHLITATGQRVTLRCSPRSGDLSVYWYQQSLDQGLQFLIQYYNGEERAKGNILERFSAQQFPDLHSELNLSSLELGDSALYFCASSLNQGMGYTFGSGTRLTVV.

The chain is built from TRBV5-1 and TRBJ2-7, with a weak D call TRBD1 (7 bases). This CDR3 contains 16 residues. Trimming stripped 2 bases from V and 0 bases from J, with 15 bases between. CDR1 is SGHRS and CDR2 is YFSETQ in the germline V gene. The CDR3 spells CASSLQAGQSSYEQYF. In DNA, the CDR3 is TGCGCCAGCAGCTTACAGGCGGGACAGAGCTCCTACGAGCAGTACTTC.